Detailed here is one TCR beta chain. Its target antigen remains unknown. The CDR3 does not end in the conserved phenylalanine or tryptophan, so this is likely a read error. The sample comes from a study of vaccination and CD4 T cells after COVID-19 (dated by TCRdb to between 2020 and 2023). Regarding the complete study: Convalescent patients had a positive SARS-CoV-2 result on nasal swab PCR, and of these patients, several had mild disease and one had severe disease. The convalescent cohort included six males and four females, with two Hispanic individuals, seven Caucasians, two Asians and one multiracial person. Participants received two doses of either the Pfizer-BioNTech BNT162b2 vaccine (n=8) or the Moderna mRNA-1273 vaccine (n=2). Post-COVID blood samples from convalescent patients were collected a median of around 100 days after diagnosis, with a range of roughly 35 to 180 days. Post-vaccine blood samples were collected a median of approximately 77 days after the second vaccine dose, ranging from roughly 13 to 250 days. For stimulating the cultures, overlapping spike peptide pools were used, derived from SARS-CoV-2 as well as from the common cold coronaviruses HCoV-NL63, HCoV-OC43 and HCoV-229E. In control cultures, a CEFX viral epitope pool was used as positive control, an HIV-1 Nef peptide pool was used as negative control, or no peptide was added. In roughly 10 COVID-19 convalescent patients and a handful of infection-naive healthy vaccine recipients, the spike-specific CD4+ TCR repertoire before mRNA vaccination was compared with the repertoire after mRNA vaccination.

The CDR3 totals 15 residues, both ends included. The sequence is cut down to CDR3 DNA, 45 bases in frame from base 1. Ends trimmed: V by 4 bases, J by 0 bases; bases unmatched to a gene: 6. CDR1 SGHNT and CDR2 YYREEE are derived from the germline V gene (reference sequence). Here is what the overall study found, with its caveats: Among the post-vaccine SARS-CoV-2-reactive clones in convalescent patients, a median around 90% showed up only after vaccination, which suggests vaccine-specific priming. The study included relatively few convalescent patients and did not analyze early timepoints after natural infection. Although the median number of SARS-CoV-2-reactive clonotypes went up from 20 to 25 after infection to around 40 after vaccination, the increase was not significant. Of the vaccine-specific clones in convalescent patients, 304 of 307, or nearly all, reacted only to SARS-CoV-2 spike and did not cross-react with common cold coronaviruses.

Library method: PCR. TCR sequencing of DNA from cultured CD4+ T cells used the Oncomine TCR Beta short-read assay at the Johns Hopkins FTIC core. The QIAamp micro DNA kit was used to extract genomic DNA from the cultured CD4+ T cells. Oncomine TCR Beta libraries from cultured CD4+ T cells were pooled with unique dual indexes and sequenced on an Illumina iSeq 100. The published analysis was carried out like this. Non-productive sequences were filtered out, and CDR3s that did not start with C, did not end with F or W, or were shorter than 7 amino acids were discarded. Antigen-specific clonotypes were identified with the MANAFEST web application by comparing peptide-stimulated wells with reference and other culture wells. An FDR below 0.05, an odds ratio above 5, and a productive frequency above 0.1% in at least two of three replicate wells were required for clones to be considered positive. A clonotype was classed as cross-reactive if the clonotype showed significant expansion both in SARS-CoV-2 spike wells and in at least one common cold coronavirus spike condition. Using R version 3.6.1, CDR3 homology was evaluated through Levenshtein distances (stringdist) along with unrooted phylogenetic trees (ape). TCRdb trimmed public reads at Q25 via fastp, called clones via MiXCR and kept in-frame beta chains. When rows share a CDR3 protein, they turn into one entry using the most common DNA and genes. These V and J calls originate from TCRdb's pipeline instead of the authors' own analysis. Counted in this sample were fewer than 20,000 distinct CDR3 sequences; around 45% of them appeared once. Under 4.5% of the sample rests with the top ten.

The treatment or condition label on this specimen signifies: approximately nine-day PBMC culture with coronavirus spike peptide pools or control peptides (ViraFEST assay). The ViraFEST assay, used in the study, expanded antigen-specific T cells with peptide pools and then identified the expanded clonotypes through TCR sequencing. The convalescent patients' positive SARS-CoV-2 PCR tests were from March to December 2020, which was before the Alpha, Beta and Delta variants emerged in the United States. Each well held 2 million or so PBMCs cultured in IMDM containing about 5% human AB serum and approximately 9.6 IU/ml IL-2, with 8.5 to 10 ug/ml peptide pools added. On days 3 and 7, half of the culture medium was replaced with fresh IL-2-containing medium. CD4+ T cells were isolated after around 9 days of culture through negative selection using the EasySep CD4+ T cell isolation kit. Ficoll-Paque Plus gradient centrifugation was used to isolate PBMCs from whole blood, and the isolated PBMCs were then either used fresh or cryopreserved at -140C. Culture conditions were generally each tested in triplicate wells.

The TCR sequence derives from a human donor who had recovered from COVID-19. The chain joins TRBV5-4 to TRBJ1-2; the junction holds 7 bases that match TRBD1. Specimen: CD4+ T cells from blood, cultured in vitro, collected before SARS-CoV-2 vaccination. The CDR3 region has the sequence CASSTGTASNYGYTI. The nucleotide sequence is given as TGTGCCAGCAGCACCGGGACAGCTTCTAACTATGGCTACACCATC.